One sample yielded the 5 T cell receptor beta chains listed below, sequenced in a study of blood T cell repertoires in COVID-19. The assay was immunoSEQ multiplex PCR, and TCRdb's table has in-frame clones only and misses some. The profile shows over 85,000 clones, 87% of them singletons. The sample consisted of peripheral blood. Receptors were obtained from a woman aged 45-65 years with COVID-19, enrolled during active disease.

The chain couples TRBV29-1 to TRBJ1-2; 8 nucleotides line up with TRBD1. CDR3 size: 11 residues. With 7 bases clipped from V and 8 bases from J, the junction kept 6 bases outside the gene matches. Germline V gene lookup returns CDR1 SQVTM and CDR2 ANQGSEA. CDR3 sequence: CSALQGGGYTF. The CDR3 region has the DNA TGCAGCGCTTTACAGGGGGGAGGCTACACCTTC. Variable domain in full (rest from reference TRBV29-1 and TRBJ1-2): SAVISQKPSRDICQRGTSLTIQCQVDSQVTMMFWYRQQPGQSLTLIATANQGSEATYESGFVIDKFPISRPNLTFSTLTVSNMSPEDSSIYLCSALQGGGYTFGSGTRLTVV.

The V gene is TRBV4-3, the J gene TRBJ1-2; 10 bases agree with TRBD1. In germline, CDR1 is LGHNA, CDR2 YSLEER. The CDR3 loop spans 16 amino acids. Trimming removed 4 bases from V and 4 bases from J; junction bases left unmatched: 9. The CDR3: CASSRSRGQGSYGYTF. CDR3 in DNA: TGCGCCAGCAGCCGATCCCGGGGACAGGGGTCCTATGGCTACACCTTC.

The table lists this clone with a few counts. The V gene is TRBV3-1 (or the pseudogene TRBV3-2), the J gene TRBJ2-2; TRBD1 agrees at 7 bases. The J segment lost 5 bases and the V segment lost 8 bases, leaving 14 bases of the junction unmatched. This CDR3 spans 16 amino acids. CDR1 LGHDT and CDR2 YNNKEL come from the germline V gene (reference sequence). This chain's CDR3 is CASRNRGRFGTGELFF. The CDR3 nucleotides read TGTGCCAGCCGGAACAGGGGCCGCTTCGGAACCGGGGAGCTGTTTTTT.

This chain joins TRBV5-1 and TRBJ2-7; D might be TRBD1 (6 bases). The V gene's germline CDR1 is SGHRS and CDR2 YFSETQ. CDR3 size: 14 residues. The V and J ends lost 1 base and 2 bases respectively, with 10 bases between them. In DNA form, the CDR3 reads TGCGCCAGCAGCTTGCAGGGGACCCCCTACGAGCAGTACTTC. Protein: CASSLQGTPYEQYF.

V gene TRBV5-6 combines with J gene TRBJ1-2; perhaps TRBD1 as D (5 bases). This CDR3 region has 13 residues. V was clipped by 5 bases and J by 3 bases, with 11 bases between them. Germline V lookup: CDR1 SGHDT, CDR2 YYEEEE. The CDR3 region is CASSSPGYYGYTF. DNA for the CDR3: TGTGCCAGCAGTTCGCCAGGGTACTATGGCTACACCTTC. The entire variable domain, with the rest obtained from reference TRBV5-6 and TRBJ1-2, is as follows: DAGVTQSPTHLIKTRGQQVTLRCSPKSGHDTVSWYQQALGQGPQFIFQYYEEEERQRGNFPDRFSGHQFPNYSSELNVNALLLGDSALYLCASSSPGYYGYTFGSGTRLTVV.